This entry describes one T cell receptor beta chain. The ends lost 0 bases at V and 6 bases at J; junction bases unmatched: 5. The germline V gene has CDR1 SGHRS and CDR2 YFSETQ. The CDR3 spans 15 residues. The data derive from a study of T cells after somatic rescue of genetic block. Repertoires were generated with immunoSEQ multiplex PCR, while TCRdb's copy carries only in-frame clones and drops some. There are 85,000 to 100,000 clones in the sample; 85% to 90% occur only once, and about 1.5% lies in the top ten. The rearrangement uses TRBV5-1 and TRBJ2-7; 11 bases are shared with TRBD1. This sequence was found in a woman between 18 and 29 years old. The sequencing input was peripheral blood mononuclear cells (PBMCs). The CDR3 DNA sequence: TGCGCCAGCAGCTTGGTTTCCGGGACAGGGGGCGAGCAGTACTTC. It translates to CASSLVSGTGGEQYF.